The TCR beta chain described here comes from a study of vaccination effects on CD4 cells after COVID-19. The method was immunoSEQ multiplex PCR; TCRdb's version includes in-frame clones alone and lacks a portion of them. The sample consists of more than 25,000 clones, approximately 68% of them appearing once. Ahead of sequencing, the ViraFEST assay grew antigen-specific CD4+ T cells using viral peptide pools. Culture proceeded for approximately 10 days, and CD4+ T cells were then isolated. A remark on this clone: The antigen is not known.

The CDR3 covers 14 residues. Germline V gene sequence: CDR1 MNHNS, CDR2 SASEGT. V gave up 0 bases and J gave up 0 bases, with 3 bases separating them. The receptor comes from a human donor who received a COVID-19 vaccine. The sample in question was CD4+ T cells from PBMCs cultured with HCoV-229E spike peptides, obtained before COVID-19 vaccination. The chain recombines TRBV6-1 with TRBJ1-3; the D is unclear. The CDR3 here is CASSEANSGNTIYF. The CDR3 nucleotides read TGTGCCAGCAGTGAAGCAAACTCTGGAAACACCATATATTTT.